Below, 8 T cell receptor beta chains from the same sample are listed, as sequenced in a study of regulatory T cells in long-lasting Graves disease. The TCR beta library used iRepertoire HTBI primers with Arm-PCR amplification of CDR3. TCRdb called the multiplex PCR reads again in MiXCR, with one record for every CDR3 protein. The sample lists 400,000 to 500,000 distinct CDR3 sequences, roughly 15% seen once, with about 23% in the top ten. The time point was: newly diagnosed GD, antithyroid drugs for less than 3 months. PBMC-extracted RNA yielded the TCR library. These data were also filed under a second study, of T cells in Graves' hyperthyroidism and ophthalmopathy.

Sample: peripheral blood mononuclear cells (PBMCs), taken at new diagnosis, from a patient treated with antithyroid drugs. These receptors were obtained from a woman between 18 and 29 years old with Graves disease.

This clonotype was detected many times. This rearrangement joins TRBV28 to TRBJ2-7; 9 bases map to TRBD1. Germline V gene sequence: CDR1 MDHEN, CDR2 SYDVKM. Trimming at V came to 6 bases and at J to 4 bases, leaving 4 bases not matched to a gene. This CDR3 is 13 amino acids long. The CDR3 coding sequence is TGTGCCAGCAGCGGGACAGGGACGTACGAGCAGTACTTC. Protein: CASSGTGTYEQYF.

This clonotype was observed at least ten times. Here the CDR3 reads CAWSVGDTQYF. The CDR3 nucleotides are TGTGCCTGGAGTGTAGGAGATACGCAGTATTTT. The chain is built from TRBV30 and TRBJ2-3, with D hard to call. This CDR3 contains 11 residues. The V end lost 0 bases, the J end lost 5 bases, and 3 bases lay between the germline ends. Looked up from germline, CDR1 is GTSNPN and CDR2 is SVGIG (reference sequence).

The V call is TRBV11-3, the J call TRBJ2-1; no clear D. CDR3 size: 14 residues. The germline V and J ends were trimmed by 5 bases and 3 bases, with 11 bases remaining between them. Germline loops: CDR1 SGHNT, CDR2 YENEEA. The CDR3 DNA sequence: TGTGCCAGCAGCCCCCGGGCCAACTACAATGAGCAGTTCTTC. Its protein product is CASSPRANYNEQFF. The variable domain in full, completed from reference TRBV11-3 and TRBJ2-1, reads EAGVVQSPRYKIIEKKQPVAFWCNPISGHNTLYWYLQNLGQGPELLIRYENEEAVDDSQLPKDRFSAERLKGVDSTLKIQPAELGDSAVYLCASSPRANYNEQFFGPGTRLTVL.

This clonotype appeared many times. The chain uses TRBV28 and TRBJ2-2; tentative D call: TRBD1 (5 bases). This CDR3 is 14 amino acids long. Trimming took off 5 bases at V and 7 bases at J, with 14 bases between the two ends. Germline lookup yields CDR1 MDHEN and CDR2 SYDVKM. Here the CDR3 DNA reads TGTGCCAGCAGTCTACAGGTGGTTAGCGGGGAGCTGTTTTTT. This sequence encodes CASSLQVVSGELFF.

This clonotype was seen more than once but under ten times. This chain links TRBV20-1 with TRBJ2-1, with 13 bases aligning to TRBD2. After removal of 3 bases from V and 6 bases from J, the junction contained 5 bases not matched to a gene. The CDR3 totals 15 residues. Germline values: CDR1 DFQATT, CDR2 SNEGSKA (reference sequence). CDR3 sequence reads: CSASTGTSGVNEQFF. The CDR3 DNA reads as TGCAGTGCTAGTACCGGGACTAGCGGGGTCAATGAGCAGTTCTTC.

This clonotype has a count of ten or more. The rearrangement joins TRBV30 to TRBJ1-6; possibly TRBD1 for D (6 bases). The germline CDR1 and CDR2 sequences are GTSNPN and SVGIG (reference sequence). This CDR3 spans 15 amino acids. Trimming took 3 bases from V and 8 from J, leaving 17 bases between them. As DNA, the CDR3 is TGTGCCTGGAGGGGAGGGACAAACGGAGATTCACCCCTCCACTTT. Translating it yields CAWRGGTNGDSPLHF.

This clonotype was seen at least ten times. The rearrangement uses TRBV27 and TRBJ2-4; D may be TRBD2 (6 bases). CDR1 and CDR2 from the germline V gene are MNHEY and SMNVEV (reference sequence). The CDR3 totals 16 residues. Deletions cut 6 bases from V and 5 bases from J, with 20 bases between. CDR3 sequence (DNA): TGTGCCAGCAGCCTTCGGGGAGGAGGGATTCAAAACATTCAGTACTTC. This gives the protein CASSLRGGGIQNIQYF.

CDR3: CASSFGQATNEKLFF. The CDR3 nucleotides are TGTGCCAGCAGCTTCGGACAGGCAACTAATGAAAAACTGTTTTTT. This chain connects TRBV11-3 to TRBJ1-4, with 7 bases aligning to TRBD1. CDR3 size: 15 residues. Germline CDR1 reads SGHNT; CDR2 reads YENEEA. The J segment lost 0 bases and the V segment lost 3 bases, leaving 1 base of the junction unmatched. Full variable domain (outside the CDR3, taken from reference TRBV11-3 and TRBJ1-4): EAGVVQSPRYKIIEKKQPVAFWCNPISGHNTLYWYLQNLGQGPELLIRYENEEAVDDSQLPKDRFSAERLKGVDSTLKIQPAELGDSAVYLCASSFGQATNEKLFFGSGTQLSVL.